This T cell receptor beta chain stems from a study of blood T cell repertoires in COVID-19 (dated by TCRdb to 2018 to 2021). A note on the overall study: Samples covering the acute and convalescent phases of COVID-19 were provided by collaborators in the United States, Italy and Spain. The material from the prospective study consisted of cDNA or gDNA derived from T cells, B-cell-depleted T cells, or PBMCs. Subjects who had been exposed to COVID-19, were actively infected with it, or had recovered from it provided the deeply sampled blood TCRbeta repertoires that made up the dataset. A freely available public database, intended as a resource for researchers studying the immune response to SARS-CoV-2, is where the repertoires were released. Samples were obtained from the ongoing ImmuneRACE study (first 160 participants) and from 1,254 subjects provided by 6 global collaborators. Sample metadata almost always included a de-identified subject ID, COVID-19 status, age in years and sex. Where available, HLA class I and class II types were obtained from metadata supplied by the sample provider rather than from assay-based typing. Points the paper makes about the study in general: The amount of clinical and demographic metadata varied by source and participant and was provided uncurated.

Each collaborating institution followed its own protocols to collect whole blood in K2EDTA tubes. Collaborator samples were shipped for TCRbeta analysis as frozen whole blood, isolated PBMCs, or DNA extracted from either sample type. A note on this clone: The antigen this receptor binds is unknown. One junction end does not reproduce the germline sequence, and a read error may be involved.

The immunoSEQ Assay, a bias-controlled multiplex PCR, was used to amplify TCRbeta CDR3 regions from genomic DNA. As for the original processing: The number of nucleated cells in each sample was estimated by amplification of reference gene primers within the assay. To quantify the absolute abundance of each unique TCRbeta CDR3 rearrangement, sequence reads were collapsed and filtered. For each sample, productive Simpson clonality was calculated as the square root of Simpson's diversity index over productive rearrangements. TCRdb limited this immuneACCESS table to in-frame rearrangements with V and J called. A share of clones is missing; checked studies link under half to unresolved V genes, and the rest is unexplained. The DNA was the basis for D and trimming; V, J and clone size are from that table. Recorded for this sample are over 80,000 clones; less than 85% of them occurred a single time. Of the sample, 10% is held by the ten largest clones.

The CDR3 has 14 amino acids, counting the end cysteine and phenylalanine. Just CDR3 DNA is preserved here, 42 bases in frame from base 1. According to the germline V gene (reference sequence), CDR1 reads MNHNY and CDR2 reads SVGAGI. Sequenced material: peripheral blood. The sequence derives from an older woman with acute or convalescent COVID-19. Here the chain combines TRBV6-6 and TRBJ2-1; TRBD2 is a weak D gene call, 5 bases matching. The CDR3 protein is CASSYSTEGGRTVF. Read as DNA, the sequence is TGTGCCAGCAGTTACTCGACTGAGGGCGGCCGGACGGTCTTC.